Presented here are 5 T cell receptor beta chains from one specimen sequenced in a study of cytomegalovirus exposure and HLA in healthy donors. Libraries were prepared by immunoSEQ multiplex PCR; TCRdb keeps only in-frame clonotypes and omits some of them. Of a few hundred thousand clones listed, roughly 90% are singletons. Material: PBMCs. These receptors were obtained from a woman in her late teens or twenties in good health and CMV-seronegative.

The V call is TRBV4-3, the J call TRBJ2-1, with a tentative D call TRBD2 (8 bases). This CDR3 has 16 residues. Trimming cost V 4 bases and J 4 bases, with 17 bases left between them. Germline V CDR1 and CDR2: LGHNA, YSLEER. CDR3 nucleotides: TGCGCCAGCAGCCGGGGGGTAGCGGGACAGTACAATGAGCAGTTCTTC. Protein sequence: CASSRGVAGQYNEQFF.

This chain uses TRBV5-4 with TRBJ2-7; weak D call: TRBD2 (6 bases). V lost 4 bases to trimming and J lost 1 base, with 12 bases between them. Germline V CDR1 and CDR2: SGHNT, YYREEE (reference sequence). CDR3 length equals 14 residues. CDR3 in amino acids: CASSTKTSSYEQYF. The CDR3 DNA is TGTGCCAGCAGCACCAAGACTAGTTCCTACGAGCAGTACTTC.

The rearrangement joins TRBV5-1 to TRBJ2-1, with TRBD2 matching 12 bases. V lost 3 bases and J lost 2; bases outside the gene matches: 3. The CDR3 contains 16 residues. CDR1 and CDR2 (germline): SGHRS, YFSETQ. This chain's CDR3 is CASSSLAGGAYNEQFF. CDR3 in DNA: TGCGCCAGCAGCTCTCTAGCGGGAGGGGCCTACAATGAGCAGTTCTTC.

This clone showed up just a few times. This rearrangement joins TRBV7-9 to TRBJ2-7; the match to TRBD2 covers 13 bases. V gave up 5 bases and J gave up 5 bases; unmatched junction bases: 15. CDR1 is SEHNR, CDR2 FQNEAQ, per germline (reference sequence). This CDR3 comprises 18 residues. CDR3 bases: TGTGCCAGCAGCCCCCGCCAGACTAGCGGGGGGCCTAAGGACGAGCAGTACTTC. It yields the protein CASSPRQTSGGPKDEQYF.

The chain joins TRBV7-2 to TRBJ2-1, with TRBD2 matching 10 bases. CDR3 size: 14 residues. The germline V gene encodes CDR1 SGHTA and CDR2 FQGNSA. Trimming at V came to 8 bases and at J to 3 bases, leaving 4 bases not matched to a gene. The CDR3 reads CASAPSGSYNEQFF. The CDR3 nucleotides are TGTGCCAGCGCCCCTAGCGGGAGCTACAATGAGCAGTTCTTC.